The 21 T cell receptor beta chains below come from one sample, sequenced in a study of T cell responses to AZD1222 COVID-19 vaccine. Assay: immunoSEQ multiplex PCR; the TCRdb copy retains only in-frame clones and omits some. Altogether about 88,000 clones are present, 70% to 90% being singletons, with the ten largest covering 3.5% to 4%. This sample comprised peripheral blood, obtained on day 0 of AZD1222 vaccination. Receptors originate from an adult in good health.

J is TRBJ1-2 and V is TRBV19; D possibly corresponds to TRBD1 (5 bases). V gave up 2 bases and J gave up 4 bases, with 11 bases separating them. Germline assignment: CDR1 LNHDA and CDR2 SQIVND (reference sequence). The CDR3 covers 14 residues. CDR3 protein: CASSILAGPYGYTF. In nucleotides, the CDR3 is TGTGCCAGTAGTATACTAGCAGGGCCCTATGGCTACACCTTC.

The sample holds a few counts of this clone. The rearrangement joins TRBV6-6 to TRBJ2-1; no definite D call. The V and J ends lost 0 bases and 3 bases respectively, with 6 bases between them. Per germline, CDR1 MNHNY and CDR2 SVGAGI (reference sequence). The CDR3 is made up of 14 amino acids. The CDR3 bases are TGTGCCAGCAGTTACTCTACAGTCTACAATGAGCAGTTCTTC. Its protein is CASSYSTVYNEQFF.

This sequence joins TRBV28 and TRBJ1-4, with TRBD1 as a possible D gene (6 bases). The CDR3 spans 14 residues. Looked up from germline, CDR1 is MDHEN and CDR2 is SYDVKM. Deletions cut 6 bases from V and 2 bases from J, with 10 bases between. Here the CDR3 DNA reads TGTGCCAGCAGCTCGACAGGTACTAATGAAAAACTGTTTTTT. Amino acids: CASSSTGTNEKLFF.

Within the sample, this clone is medium-sized. The chain employs TRBV29-1 and TRBJ2-5; D perhaps matches TRBD1 (6 bases). The CDR3 is 11 amino acids. The V gene lost 4 bases and the J gene lost 4 bases, with 7 bases spanning the gap. Germline V CDR1 and CDR2: SQVTM, ANQGSEA. The CDR3: CSVGGPETQYF. The CDR3 DNA follows: TGCAGCGTTGGGGGGCCAGAGACCCAGTACTTC. The whole variable domain, remainder taken from reference TRBV29-1 and TRBJ2-5, is SAVISQKPSRDICQRGTSLTIQCQVDSQVTMMFWYRQQPGQSLTLIATANQGSEATYESGFVIDKFPISRPNLTFSTLTVSNMSPEDSSIYLCSVGGPETQYFGPGTRLLVL.

V gene TRBV6-6 combines with J gene TRBJ2-7; 11 bases are a match to TRBD1. The CDR3 sequence is 16 residues long. The germline V gene encodes CDR1 MNHNY and CDR2 SVGAGI (reference sequence). The J segment lost 1 base and the V segment lost 1 base, leaving 3 bases of the junction unmatched. This chain's CDR3 is CASSYFGTGGSYEQYF. CDR3 nucleotides: TGTGCCAGCAGTTACTTCGGGACAGGGGGTTCCTACGAGCAGTACTTC.

This clone was observed a handful of times. V usage is TRBV5-1 and J usage is TRBJ2-5; D assignment may be TRBD1 or TRBD2 (5 bases each). The CDR3 extends over 15 amino acids. The V and J ends lost 0 bases and 5 bases respectively, with 14 bases between them. Germline lookup yields CDR1 SGHRS and CDR2 YFSETQ. The CDR3 nucleotides are TGCGCCAGCAGCTTGGGATGGTCGGGGCCGGAGACCCAGTACTTC. It specifies CASSLGWSGPETQYF.

The genes are TRBV18 and TRBJ2-5; TRBD2 matches at 7 bases. V trimming: 3 bases; J trimming: 2 bases; junction bases outside the gene matches: 6. Germline CDR1 reads KGHSH; CDR2 reads LQKENI. The CDR3 has 15 amino acids. In nucleotides, the CDR3 is TGTGCCAGCTCACCCGGACTAGTAGGGCAAGAGACCCAGTACTTC. It translates to CASSPGLVGQETQYF.

This chain joins TRBV5-1 and TRBJ2-5; D gene unclear. Germline CDR1 and CDR2: SGHRS and YFSETQ. V was clipped by 0 bases and J by 5 bases, with 14 bases between them. There are 15 residues in the CDR3. The CDR3 protein is CASSLAGTSEETQYF. CDR3 DNA sequence: TGCGCCAGCAGCTTGGCCGGAACATCGGAGGAGACCCAGTACTTC. The full variable domain, rest sourced from reference TRBV5-1 and TRBJ2-5, is KAGVTQTPRYLIKTRGQQVTLSCSPISGHRSVSWYQQTPGQGLQFLFEYFSETQRNKGNFPGRFSGRQFSNSRSEMNVSTLELGDSALYLCASSLAGTSEETQYFGPGTRLLVL.

J is TRBJ1-5 and V is TRBV9; D gene ambiguous. Per germline, CDR1 SGDLS and CDR2 YYNGEE. With 0 bases removed from V and 2 bases from J, the gap between germline ends came to 6 bases. CDR3 length: 14 residues. CDR3 protein: CASSVEGGNQPQHF. DNA of the CDR3: TGTGCCAGCAGCGTAGAAGGAGGCAATCAGCCCCAGCATTTT.

The V gene is TRBV12-5, the J gene TRBJ1-3; D is undetermined. Germline V gene lookup returns CDR1 LGHNT and CDR2 FRNRAP. Trimming took 2 bases from V and 2 from J, leaving 10 bases between them. The CDR3 runs to 15 residues. The CDR3 sequence is CASGLPGAAGNTIYF. CDR3 bases: TGTGCTAGTGGTTTGCCGGGAGCCGCTGGAAACACCATATATTTT.

The rearrangement uses TRBV14 and TRBJ2-1, with 7 bases fitting TRBD1. With 3 bases clipped from V and 5 bases from J, the junction kept 1 base outside the gene matches. Germline V lookup: CDR1 SGHDN, CDR2 FVKESK. The length of the CDR3 is 13 residues. The CDR3 here is CASSQGQHNEQFF. DNA for the CDR3: TGTGCCAGCAGCCAGGGACAGCACAATGAGCAGTTCTTC.

The chain recombines TRBV6-5 with TRBJ2-7; maybe TRBD2 (6 bases). The V and J ends lost 5 bases and 6 bases respectively, with 8 bases between them. This CDR3 is 11 amino acids long. CDR1 and CDR2 (germline): MNHEY, SVGAGI. The CDR3, as DNA: TGTGCCAGCAGTCTGGGGGGCGAGCAGTACTTC. This translates into CASSLGGEQYF.

This chain uses TRBV15 with TRBJ1-1, with unresolved D. Germline assignment: CDR1 LNHNV and CDR2 YYDKDF (reference sequence). V lost 0 bases and J lost 3, with 20 bases in between. This CDR3 has 18 residues. The CDR3 nucleotides are TGTGCCACCAGCAGAGATTATAATAAGAGGGATTTTCACACTGAAGCTTTCTTT. This gives the protein CATSRDYNKRDFHTEAFF.

V is TRBV5-4 and J is TRBJ2-3; 12 bases map to TRBD2. CDR1 and CDR2 (germline): SGHNT, YYREEE (reference sequence). The CDR3 has 17 amino acids. Unmatched junction bases numbered 7, after V lost 4 bases and J lost 1 base. The CDR3 DNA is TGTGCCAGCAGCCGCGCCCCTAGCGGGGGGGGCACAGATACGCAGTATTTT. Translated, it gives CASSRAPSGGGTDTQYF.

This clone came up once. The rearrangement links TRBV12-3 or TRBV12-4 to TRBJ1-1; D possibly corresponds to TRBD1 (5 bases). The CDR3 totals 13 residues. Trimming stripped 3 bases from V and 2 bases from J, with 7 bases between. The CDR3 loop reads CASSLGDNTEAFF. The CDR3 DNA reads as TGTGCCAGCAGTTTGGGGGACAACACTGAAGCTTTCTTT.

The CDR3 coding sequence is TGTGCCAGCTCACCACCAGGTTTAGTTCTGGGGGAGACCCAGTACTTC. Translated, it gives CASSPPGLVLGETQYF. The chain carries TRBV18 and TRBJ2-5; D ambiguous. Trimming took off 0 bases at V and 5 bases at J, with 16 bases between the two ends. Looked up from germline, CDR1 is KGHSH and CDR2 is LQKENI. This CDR3 comprises 16 residues.

Details on this clone: A junction boundary mismatches the germline segment, possibly from a read error. V gene TRBV3-1 (or the pseudogene TRBV3-2) combines with J gene TRBJ1-1; tentative D call: TRBD1 (5 bases). Germline V gives CDR1 LGHDT, CDR2 YNNKEL (reference sequence). CDR3 length: 14 amino acids. The CDR3 bases are TGTGCCAGCAGCCAAGAGGCAGGACAAACTGGAGCTTTCTTT. Protein sequence: CASSQEAGQTGAFF.

The genes are TRBV6-5 and TRBJ1-6; possibly TRBD1 for D (5 bases). The CDR3 totals 14 residues. The V gene lost 4 bases and the J gene lost 9 bases, with 13 bases spanning the gap. Looked up from germline, CDR1 is MNHEY and CDR2 is SVGAGI. CDR3 region: CASSFRDEGSPLHF. CDR3 nucleotides: TGTGCCAGCAGTTTCCGGGACGAGGGTTCACCCCTCCACTTT.

The V call is TRBV5-4, the J call TRBJ1-5; no clear D gene. This CDR3 spans 13 amino acids. With 4 bases removed from V and 4 bases from J, the gap between germline ends came to 9 bases. In germline, CDR1 is SGHNT, CDR2 YYREEE (reference sequence). CDR3 region: CASSPAPNQPQHF. The CDR3 DNA is TGTGCCAGCAGCCCTGCACCAAATCAGCCCCAGCATTTT.

This clone was picked up a small number of times. The J gene is TRBJ1-5, the V gene TRBV27, with unresolved D. Germline CDR1 reads MNHEY; CDR2 reads SMNVEV (reference sequence). The CDR3 is 16 residues long. V was shortened by 7 bases and J by 4 bases, with 20 bases between the two germline ends. CDR3 sequence: CASILSPLLRNQPQHF. The CDR3 coding sequence is TGTGCCAGCATCTTATCACCACTCCTCCGGAATCAGCCCCAGCATTTT.

This clone was picked up one time. The rearrangement joins TRBV4-1 to TRBJ2-2, with D perhaps TRBD1 (6 bases). Germline V gene sequence: CDR1 MGHRA, CDR2 YSYEKL. Trimming left V 1 base short and J 7 bases short, with 13 bases between. The CDR3 consists of 15 residues. The CDR3 loop reads CASSQAQGYGGELFF. CDR3 nucleotides: TGCGCCAGCAGCCAAGCCCAGGGGTACGGCGGGGAGCTGTTTTTT.